The 9 T cell receptor beta chains below come from one sample, sequenced in a study of CD8+CD57+ T cells in acquired aplastic anemia. Investigators profiled TCR beta VDJ and CDR3 from genomic DNA template. From the reads, TCRdb called clonotypes with MiXCR, one entry per CDR3 protein. This sample has 150,000 to 200,000 distinct CDR3 sequences, with roughly 50% found just once. The patients chosen for sequencing had shown expansion of CD8+CD57+ cells (detected by flow cytometry). Sequenced sample: sorted CD4+, CD8+, or CD8+CD57+ T cells (not recorded which) from PBMCs. Receptors originate from a human donor with aplastic anemia.

A single count supports this clonotype. An end of the junction differs from the germline gene, which may be a read error. V gene TRBV24-1 combines with J gene TRBJ1-2; 7 nucleotides agree with TRBD1. Germline CDR1 KGHDR, CDR2 SFDVKD. This CDR3 region has 15 residues. CDR3 nucleotides: TGCGCCACCAGTGATAATCCAGGGGGATTGGAAGGCTACACCTTC. Residues: CATSDNPGGLEGYTF.

This clonotype was counted ten times or more. The chain is built from TRBV2 and TRBJ2-7; TRBD2 agrees at 7 bases. Germline V gives CDR1 SNHLY, CDR2 FYNNEI. Losses at the gene ends were 2 bases for V and 3 bases for J; bases not matched to a gene: 7. This CDR3 region has 15 residues. The CDR3 loop reads CASSEISGTNYEQYF. The DNA of the CDR3 is TGTGCCAGCAGTGAAATAAGCGGGACCAACTACGAGCAGTACTTC.

This clonotype was picked up many times. The chain employs TRBV10-3 and TRBJ2-7, with no clear D. V was shortened by 8 bases and J by 0 bases, with 20 bases between the two germline ends. In germline, CDR1 is ENHRY, CDR2 SYGVKD. CDR3 size: 16 residues. The CDR3 coding sequence is TGTGCCATCTCACCATTATCAGGCCAAAGCTCCTACGAGCAGTACTTC. Protein product: CAISPLSGQSSYEQYF.

The chain links TRBV27 to TRBJ1-1; possibly TRBD1 for D (6 bases). The germline gives CDR1 MNHEY, CDR2 SMNVEV (reference sequence). This CDR3 comprises 16 residues. The V end lost 3 bases, the J end lost 5 bases, and 19 bases lay between the germline ends. Here the CDR3 DNA reads TGTGCCAGCAGTTTGGATTGGGGGGGCCTGGGAACTGAAGCTTTCTTT. Translated: CASSLDWGGLGTEAFF.

In its sample, this clonotype was seen many times. V is TRBV9 and J is TRBJ2-1, with no clear D. Germline values: CDR1 SGDLS, CDR2 YYNGEE. This CDR3 has 15 amino acids. Trimming shortened V by 4 bases and J by 8 bases, and 19 bases separated the two germline ends. CDR3 sequence reads: CASSLRGLLGDEQFF. CDR3 coding DNA: TGTGCCAGCAGCCTTCGTGGCTTACTGGGCGATGAGCAGTTCTTC.

The gene calls are TRBV15 and TRBJ2-7; 13 nucleotides match TRBD2. The CDR3 covers 15 residues. Trimming removed 3 bases from V and 2 bases from J; junction bases left unmatched: 1. Germline assignment: CDR1 LNHNV and CDR2 YYDKDF (reference sequence). The CDR3 sequence is CATSSGLAGAYEQYF. The CDR3 DNA reads as TGTGCCACCAGCAGCGGACTAGCGGGGGCCTACGAGCAGTACTTC.

This clonotype has more than one count but fewer than ten. This chain joins TRBV24-1 and TRBJ2-3, with D possibly being TRBD2 (5 bases). Between the trimmed V and J ends, which lost 10 bases and 2 bases, there was a span of 21 bases. This CDR3 is built from 16 residues. Germline CDR1 KGHDR, CDR2 SFDVKD. The CDR3 here is CATSASGSGHTDTQYF. CDR3 bases: TGTGCCACTAGCGCCTCGGGGAGCGGCCACACAGATACGCAGTATTTT.

Many counts were recorded for this clonotype. The V call is TRBV9, the J call TRBJ2-1; D is possibly TRBD1 (6 bases). The V end was cut by 6 bases, the J end by 8 bases, with 18 bases between. Germline CDR1 SGDLS, CDR2 YYNGEE. CDR3 length: 14 residues. Here the CDR3 DNA reads TGTGCCAGCAACCCTAACAGGGAATTCGATGAGCAGTTCTTC. Translated, it gives CASNPNREFDEQFF.

Comments on this clonotype: Given a much more abundant clone one base away, this may be a read error. The V gene is TRBV10-3, the J gene TRBJ1-2, with unresolved D. The CDR3 totals 12 residues. Germline V gene sequence: CDR1 ENHRY, CDR2 SYGVKD. CDR3 loop: CASSPDLYGYTF. In nucleotides, the CDR3 is TGTGCCAGCAGTCCCGATCTCTATGGCTACACCTTC.